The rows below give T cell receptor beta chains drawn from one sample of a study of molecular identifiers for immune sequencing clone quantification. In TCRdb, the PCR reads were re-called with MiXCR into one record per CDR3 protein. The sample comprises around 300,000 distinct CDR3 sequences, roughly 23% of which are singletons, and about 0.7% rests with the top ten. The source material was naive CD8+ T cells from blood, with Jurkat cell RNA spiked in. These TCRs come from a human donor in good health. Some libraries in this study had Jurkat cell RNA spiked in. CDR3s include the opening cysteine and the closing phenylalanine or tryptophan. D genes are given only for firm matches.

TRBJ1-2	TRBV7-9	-	CASSLVIRTNYGYTF
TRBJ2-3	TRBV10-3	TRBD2	CAINTGTSGSTQYF
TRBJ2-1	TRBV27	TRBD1	CASSLPAGTENEQFF
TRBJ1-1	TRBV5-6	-	CASSTNPNTEAFF
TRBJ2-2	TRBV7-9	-	CASSPIRQTVTGELFF
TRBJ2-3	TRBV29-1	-	CSVEVSEPSTDTQYF
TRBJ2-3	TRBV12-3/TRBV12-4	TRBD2	CASSLVSTSGQQGTQYF
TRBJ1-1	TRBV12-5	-	CASGLGNTEAFF
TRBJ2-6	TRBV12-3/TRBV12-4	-	CAITPGGAPSGANVLTF
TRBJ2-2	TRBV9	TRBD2	CASSPSGGLTGELFF
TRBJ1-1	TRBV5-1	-	CPSSWGGMDTEAFF
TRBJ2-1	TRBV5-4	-	CASNVGHTYNKQFF
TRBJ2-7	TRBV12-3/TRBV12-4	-	CATVDGPEQYF
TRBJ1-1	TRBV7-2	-	CASSYRQEGFAEAFF
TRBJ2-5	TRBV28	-	CASSFPGGTETQYF
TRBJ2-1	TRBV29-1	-	CSAAGGTSYNEQFF
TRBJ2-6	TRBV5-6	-	CASSLAWANVLTF
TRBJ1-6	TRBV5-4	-	CASSLAAGSPLHF
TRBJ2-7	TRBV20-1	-	CSAMIGYEQYF
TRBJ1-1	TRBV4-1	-	CASSQVADANGAFF
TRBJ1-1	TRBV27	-	CASSYDSGLTEAFF
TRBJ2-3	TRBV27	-	CASSAGTPLGTDTQYF
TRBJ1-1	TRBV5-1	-	CASSEDIHTEAFF
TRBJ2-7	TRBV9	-	CASSASGTADYEQYF
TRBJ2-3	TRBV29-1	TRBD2	CSVEGTSGYRDTQYF
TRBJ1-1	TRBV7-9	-	CASSLDRVATEAFF
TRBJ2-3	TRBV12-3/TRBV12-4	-	CASSLFRSASDTQYF
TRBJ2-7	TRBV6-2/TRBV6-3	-	CASSSGTYRFQYF